The 30 T cell receptor beta chains listed next were all sequenced from one sample in a study of response to subunit inactivated influenza vaccine. MiXCR, run by TCRdb on the RT-PCR reads, gives a single entry per CDR3 protein. Here the sample spans around 300,000 distinct CDR3 sequences, about 20% being singletons. This specimen was PBMCs from blood, taken 21 months after vaccination. These receptors were collected from a man between 50 and 69 years old who received an inactivated influenza vaccine.

The chain links TRBV7-2 to TRBJ1-1; 9 bases are a match to TRBD1. The germline CDR1 and CDR2 sequences are SGHTA and FQGNSA. This CDR3 comprises 16 residues. V was clipped by 3 bases and J by 7 bases; unmatched bases: 12. The CDR3 sequence is CASSFTGTGSVGEAFF. As DNA, the CDR3 is TGTGCCAGCAGCTTTACCGGGACAGGGAGCGTCGGTGAAGCTTTCTTT. The full variable domain, completed using reference TRBV7-2 and TRBJ1-1, is GAGVSQSPSNKVTEKGKDVELRCDPISGHTALYWYRQSLGQGLEFLIYFQGNSAPDKSGLPSDRFSAERTGGSVSTLTIQRTQQEDSAVYLCASSFTGTGSVGEAFFGQGTRLTVV.

V gene TRBV5-6 combines with J gene TRBJ1-4; no clear D. The CDR3 runs 14 residues. CDR1 and CDR2 (germline): SGHDT, YYEEEE. Between the trimmed V and J ends, which lost 1 base and 8 bases, there was a span of 12 bases. Here the CDR3 reads CASSLQQRWEKLFF. The CDR3 DNA follows: TGTGCCAGCAGCTTGCAACAGAGATGGGAAAAACTGTTTTTT.

This clonotype was seen only a few times. The chain joins TRBV5-1 to TRBJ2-3; no reliable D call. Per the germline V gene, CDR1 is SGHRS and CDR2 is YFSETQ. Trimming stripped 3 bases from V and 0 bases from J, with 8 bases between. This CDR3 region has 14 residues. In nucleotides, the CDR3 is TGCGCCAGCAGCTCCCCCGGTAGCACAGATACGCAGTATTTT. Residues: CASSSPGSTDTQYF.

This clonotype appeared many times. This chain joins TRBV2 and TRBJ1-6; possibly TRBD1 for D (5 bases). The V end lost 6 bases, the J end lost 0 bases, and 6 bases lay between the germline ends. The CDR3 runs 14 residues. Germline loops: CDR1 SNHLY, CDR2 FYNNEI. The CDR3 nucleotides read TGTGCCAGCAGGGGGGACTCCTATAATTCACCCCTCCACTTT. It yields the protein CASRGDSYNSPLHF. Filled out from reference TRBV2 and TRBJ1-6, the complete variable domain reads EPEVTQTPSHQVTQMGQEVILRCVPISNHLYFYWYRQILGQKVEFLVSFYNNEISEKSEIFDDQFSVERPDGSNFTLKIRSTKLEDSAMYFCASRGDSYNSPLHFGNGTRLTVT.

The chain couples TRBV20-1 to TRBJ1-2; possibly TRBD1 for D (6 bases). The CDR3 is 16 amino acids. V lost 6 bases and J 2 bases, leaving 22 bases between the germline ends. CDR1 DFQATT and CDR2 SNEGSKA come from the germline V gene (reference sequence). Written as DNA, the CDR3 is TGCAGTGCCCGAGGACAGTCCGCCCCCTTCAACTATGGCTACACCTTC. It translates to CSARGQSAPFNYGYTF.

This clonotype was seen a handful of times. CDR3 sequence (DNA): TGCAGCGCCCACCTTGGGGATGAGCAGTTCTTC. Residues: CSAHLGDEQFF. This chain links TRBV29-1 with TRBJ2-1; D is unresolved. V dropped 7 bases and J dropped 8 bases, with 12 bases sitting between them. Germline CDR1 reads SQVTM; CDR2 reads ANQGSEA. This CDR3 is 11 amino acids long.

This clonotype was observed a handful of times. This chain uses TRBV11-3 with TRBJ2-1; D possibly corresponds to TRBD2 (6 bases). Germline CDR1 and CDR2: SGHNT and YENEEA. Trimming stripped 3 bases from V and 3 bases from J, with 12 bases between. The CDR3 has 15 amino acids. Here the CDR3 DNA reads TGTGCCAGCAGCTTTCATAGCGGCCGCTACAATGAGCAGTTCTTC. This codes for CASSFHSGRYNEQFF.

This clonotype was seen ten or more times. This rearrangement joins TRBV12-3 or TRBV12-4 to TRBJ1-1, with a possible D match to TRBD1 (5 bases). Trimming removed 5 bases from V and 4 bases from J, with 14 bases in between. The CDR3 contains 14 residues. CDR3 sequence: CASSDYGGGTEAFF. The CDR3 coding sequence is TGTGCCAGCAGTGATTACGGCGGGGGCACTGAAGCTTTCTTT.

This clonotype was seen only a few times. The junction does not match germline at one end; this may be a read error. This chain links TRBV5-1 with TRBJ1-2, with a weak D call TRBD1 (5 bases). The CDR3 totals 15 residues. Germline V gene sequence: CDR1 SGHRS, CDR2 YFSETQ. The DNA of the CDR3 is TGCGCCAGCAGGTTGGGGACCCCCAGTGACTATGGCTACACCTTC. Its protein is CASRLGTPSDYGYTF.

The chain couples TRBV20-1 to TRBJ2-6; possibly TRBD1 for D (5 bases). V lost 2 bases and J 0 bases, leaving 8 bases between the germline ends. CDR3 length equals 15 residues. Germline V gene data show CDR1 as DFQATT and CDR2 as SNEGSKA (reference sequence). The CDR3 region has the DNA TGCAGTGCTAGAACAGGCAGCTCTGGGGCCAACGTCCTGACTTTC. Encoded protein: CSARTGSSGANVLTF.

The V call is TRBV7-9, the J call TRBJ1-1; 7 bases align to TRBD1. The germline CDR1 and CDR2 sequences are SEHNR and FQNEAQ (reference sequence). V was clipped by 5 bases and J by 5 bases; unmatched bases: 8. The CDR3 contains 14 residues. CDR3 nucleotides: TGTGCCAGCAGCAAGAGACAGGGCAAAACTGAAGCTTTCTTT. It codes for CASSKRQGKTEAFF.

On this clonotype: One base away lies a much larger clone, so this may be a sequencing read error. Because it lacks the conserved phenylalanine or tryptophan at the end, this CDR3 is likely a read error. J is TRBJ1-2 and V is TRBV27; TRBD1 matches 9 bases. The J segment lost 5 bases and the V segment lost 8 bases, leaving 9 bases of the junction unmatched. This CDR3 has 14 amino acids. CDR1 MNHEY and CDR2 SMNVEV come from the germline V gene (reference sequence). CDR3 in DNA: TGTGCCAGCCTCTCCGTACAGGGGGCATATGGCTACACCTCC. It yields the protein CASLSVQGAYGYTS.

J is TRBJ2-1 and V is TRBV7-9; TRBD1 aligns across 11 bases. There are 17 residues in the CDR3. Trimming cost V 6 bases and J 1 base; bases outside gene matches: 8. Germline V gene lookup returns CDR1 SEHNR and CDR2 FQNEAQ (reference sequence). The CDR3 reads CASRGQGGLRSYNEQFF. Written as DNA, the CDR3 is TGTGCCAGCAGGGGACAGGGGGGATTAAGGTCCTACAATGAGCAGTTCTTC.

There are a few counts of this clonotype. V is TRBV7-6 and J is TRBJ1-3, with D perhaps matching TRBD1 (5 bases). CDR1 is SGHVS and CDR2 is FNYEAQ in the germline V gene. The V gene lost 5 bases and the J gene lost 4 bases, with 15 bases spanning the gap. The CDR3 spans 15 residues. The CDR3 bases are TGTGCCAGCAGCCCAATCCAGGGAGCCGGAAACACCATATATTTT. It yields the protein CASSPIQGAGNTIYF.

This clonotype was picked up many times. The gene calls are TRBV6-5 and TRBJ1-1; D is ambiguous. V gave up 4 bases and J gave up 0 bases, with 6 bases separating them. The CDR3 is 13 residues long. Germline assignment: CDR1 MNHEY and CDR2 SVGAGI. CDR3 in DNA: TGTGCCAGCAGTTCTCAGATGAACACTGAAGCTTTCTTT. Protein product: CASSSQMNTEAFF.

This clonotype was detected a few times. The chain employs TRBV29-1 and TRBJ1-4; no firm D call. This CDR3 comprises 15 residues. Trimming shortened V by 7 bases and J by 3 bases, and 18 bases separated the two germline ends. Germline V lookup: CDR1 SQVTM, CDR2 ANQGSEA. The CDR3, as DNA: TGCAGCGCCTGGGCTCCAGGACTTTCTAATGAAAAACTGTTTTTT. This gives the protein CSAWAPGLSNEKLFF.

The chain recombines TRBV15 with TRBJ1-5; D is undetermined. Germline V gene lookup returns CDR1 LNHNV and CDR2 YYDKDF (reference sequence). Trimming stripped 1 base from V and 3 bases from J, with 7 bases between. The CDR3 covers 14 residues. CDR3 sequence: CATSRGQINQPQHF. CDR3 DNA: TGTGCCACCAGCAGAGGTCAAATCAATCAGCCCCAGCATTTT.

The J gene is TRBJ2-3, the V gene TRBV5-1; D is undetermined. The CDR3 contains 13 residues. The germline V and J ends were trimmed by 5 bases and 2 bases, with 9 bases remaining between them. The germline V gene has CDR1 SGHRS and CDR2 YFSETQ. CDR3 in DNA: TGCGCCAGCAGGGACCTTTACACAGATACGCAGTATTTT. Residues: CASRDLYTDTQYF.

The gene calls are TRBV4-2 and TRBJ2-5; D remains ambiguous. The CDR3 has 13 amino acids. Germline V gene lookup returns CDR1 LGHNA and CDR2 YNFKEQ. V was pared by 0 bases and J by 5 bases, with 7 bases between. The CDR3 sequence: CASSQDTRETQYF. The CDR3 region has the DNA TGTGCCAGCAGCCAAGACACCCGGGAGACCCAGTACTTC.

This clonotype showed up just a few times. The chain carries TRBV24-1 and TRBJ2-3, with D possibly matching TRBD1 (6 bases). The CDR3 totals 12 residues. The V gene lost 9 bases and the J gene lost 5 bases, with 11 bases spanning the gap. In germline, CDR1 is KGHDR, CDR2 SFDVKD. The CDR3 DNA reads TGTGCCACCGAATCAGGGGTAGATACGCAGTATTTT. As protein: CATESGVDTQYF.

The CDR3 sequence is CASTDERGRPNQPQHF. The CDR3, as DNA: TGTGCCAGTACAGATGAGCGGGGGCGGCCCAATCAGCCCCAGCATTTT. This chain links TRBV19 with TRBJ1-5; a weak D match, TRBD1 (6 bases). The CDR3 consists of 16 residues. Germline CDR1 reads LNHDA; CDR2 reads SQIVND (reference sequence). Trimming stripped 7 bases from V and 3 bases from J, with 19 bases between.

The V call is TRBV7-8, the J call TRBJ1-6; 8 bases line up with TRBD1. CDR1 and CDR2 (germline): SGHVS, FQNEAQ. The CDR3 has 19 residues. The V gene end was trimmed by 8 bases and the J gene end by 0 bases; junction bases not matched to a gene: 15. The CDR3 bases are TGTGCCAGCTCTTACCTAACAGGGGGGTCGAGCTCCTATAATTCACCCCTCCACTTT. Protein: CASSYLTGGSSSYNSPLHF.

This clonotype was seen a few times. This chain uses TRBV6-2 or TRBV6-3 with TRBJ2-1; the match to TRBD2 covers 8 bases. Germline trimming cut 2 bases from V and 4 bases from J; bases unmatched to any gene: 4. The CDR3 runs to 15 residues. Germline lookup yields CDR1 MNHEY and CDR2 SVGEGT. CDR3 region: CASSYVSSGYNEQFF. Here the CDR3 DNA reads TGTGCCAGCAGTTACGTGTCTAGCGGGTACAATGAGCAGTTCTTC.

The genes are TRBV24-1 and TRBJ2-5; no reliable D call. Germline V gene sequence: CDR1 KGHDR, CDR2 SFDVKD. V dropped 9 bases and J dropped 1 base, with 20 bases sitting between them. This CDR3 spans 16 amino acids. CDR3 loop: CATSITGSLSQETQYF. The DNA of the CDR3 is TGTGCCACCTCCATAACCGGCAGCCTCTCCCAAGAGACCCAGTACTTC.

The chain employs TRBV4-3 and TRBJ1-3; the match to TRBD1 covers 10 bases. Looked up from germline, CDR1 is LGHNA and CDR2 is YSLEER. The V gene end was trimmed by 0 bases and the J gene end by 0 bases; junction bases not matched to a gene: 5. The CDR3 covers 18 residues. The CDR3 loop reads CASSQETGGAFSGNTIYF. The DNA of the CDR3 is TGCGCCAGCAGCCAAGAGACAGGGGGCGCTTTCTCTGGAAACACCATATATTTT.

The gene calls are TRBV6-1 and TRBJ1-1; D is possibly TRBD1 (5 bases). Germline CDR1 and CDR2: MNHNS and SASEGT. Trimming took 10 bases from V and 0 from J, leaving 12 bases between them. This CDR3 has 13 amino acids. The CDR3, as DNA: TGTGCCACCCTGGGGCAATTGAACACTGAAGCTTTCTTT. Translation: CATLGQLNTEAFF.

The chain employs TRBV28 and TRBJ2-7; a possible D gene is TRBD1 (8 bases). This CDR3 is built from 18 residues. The germline gives CDR1 MDHEN, CDR2 SYDVKM. Trimming stripped 6 bases from V and 4 bases from J, with 28 bases between. The CDR3: CASSPTTFRQGRGYEQYF. The DNA for the CDR3 is TGTGCCAGCAGCCCTACGACTTTTAGACAGGGGAGGGGGTACGAGCAGTACTTC. Looking up the rest from reference TRBV28 and TRBJ2-7 gives the full variable domain: DVKVTQSSRYLVKRTGEKVFLECVQDMDHENMFWYRQDPGLGLRLIYFSYDVKMKEKGDIPEGYSVSREKKERFSLILESASTNQTSMYLCASSPTTFRQGRGYEQYFGPGTRLTVT.

This CDR3 is CASSLVPEIQPQHF. The CDR3, as DNA: TGCGCCAGCAGCTTGGTCCCCGAAATACAGCCCCAGCATTTT. The chain uses TRBV5-1 and TRBJ1-5; D is unclear. This CDR3 region has 14 residues. Trimming took 0 bases from V and 7 from J, leaving 11 bases between them. CDR1 and CDR2 (germline): SGHRS, YFSETQ.

The chain joins TRBV11-2 to TRBJ2-7, with 7 bases aligning to TRBD2. CDR1 SGHAT and CDR2 FQNNGV come from the germline V gene. The V segment lost 3 bases and the J segment 4 bases; nucleotides outside the gene matches: 6. There are 14 residues in the CDR3. The CDR3 region is CASSFAGVDYEQYF. Written as DNA, the CDR3 is TGTGCCAGCAGCTTTGCGGGAGTGGATTACGAGCAGTACTTC.

The chain employs TRBV7-9 and TRBJ1-4, with D maybe TRBD1 (6 bases). V lost 0 bases, J lost 12 bases, and 14 bases lay in between. Germline values: CDR1 SEHNR, CDR2 FQNEAQ (reference sequence). The CDR3 length is 14 residues. CDR3 DNA: TGTGCCAGCAGCTTAGCGTTAACAGGGAAAGAACTGTTTTTT. Its protein is CASSLALTGKELFF.